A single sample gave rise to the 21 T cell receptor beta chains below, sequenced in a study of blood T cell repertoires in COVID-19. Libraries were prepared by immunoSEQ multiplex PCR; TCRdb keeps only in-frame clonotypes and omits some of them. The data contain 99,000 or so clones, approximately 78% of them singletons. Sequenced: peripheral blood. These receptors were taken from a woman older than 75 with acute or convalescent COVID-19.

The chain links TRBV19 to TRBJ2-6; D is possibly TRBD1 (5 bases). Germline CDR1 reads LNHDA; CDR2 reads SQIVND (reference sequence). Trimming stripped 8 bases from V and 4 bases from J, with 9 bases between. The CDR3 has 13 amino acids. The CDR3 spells CASGASGANVLTF. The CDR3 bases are TGTGCCAGTGGGGCGTCGGGGGCCAACGTCCTGACTTTC.

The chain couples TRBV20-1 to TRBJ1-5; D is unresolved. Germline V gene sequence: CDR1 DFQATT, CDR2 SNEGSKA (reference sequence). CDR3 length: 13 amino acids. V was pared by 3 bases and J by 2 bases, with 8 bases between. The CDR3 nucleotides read TGCAGTGCTAGTCACGGTGGCAATCAGCCCCAGCATTTT. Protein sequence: CSASHGGNQPQHF.

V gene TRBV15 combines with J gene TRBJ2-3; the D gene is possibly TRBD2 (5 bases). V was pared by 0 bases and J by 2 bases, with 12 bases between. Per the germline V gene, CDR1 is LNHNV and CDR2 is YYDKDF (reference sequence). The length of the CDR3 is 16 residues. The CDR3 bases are TGTGCCACCAGCAGAGATAGGTGGGGAGTCACAGATACGCAGTATTTT. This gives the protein CATSRDRWGVTDTQYF.

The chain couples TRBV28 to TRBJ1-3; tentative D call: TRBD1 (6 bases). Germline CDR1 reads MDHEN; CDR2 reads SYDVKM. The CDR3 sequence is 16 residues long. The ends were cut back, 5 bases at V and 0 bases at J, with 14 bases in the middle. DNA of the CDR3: TGTGCCAGCAGTCTTAGTACAGGGCTCTCTGGAAACACCATATATTTT. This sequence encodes CASSLSTGLSGNTIYF. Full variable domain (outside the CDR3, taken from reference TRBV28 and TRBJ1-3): DVKVTQSSRYLVKRTGEKVFLECVQDMDHENMFWYRQDPGLGLRLIYFSYDVKMKEKGDIPEGYSVSREKKERFSLILESASTNQTSMYLCASSLSTGLSGNTIYFGEGSWLTVV.

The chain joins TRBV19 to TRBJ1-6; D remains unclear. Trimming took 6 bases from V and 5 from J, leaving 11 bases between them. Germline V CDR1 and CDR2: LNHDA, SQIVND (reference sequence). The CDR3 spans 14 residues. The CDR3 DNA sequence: TGTGCCAGTAGGGATTGGCAGGATAATTCACCCCTCCACTTT. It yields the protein CASRDWQDNSPLHF.

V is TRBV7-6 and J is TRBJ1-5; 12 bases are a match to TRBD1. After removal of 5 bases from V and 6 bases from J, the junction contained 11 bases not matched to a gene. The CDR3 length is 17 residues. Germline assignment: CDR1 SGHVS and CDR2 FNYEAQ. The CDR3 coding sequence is TGTGCCAGCAGCCCTATGGAGGGGACAGGGGGCCTTCAGCCCCAGCATTTT. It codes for CASSPMEGTGGLQPQHF.

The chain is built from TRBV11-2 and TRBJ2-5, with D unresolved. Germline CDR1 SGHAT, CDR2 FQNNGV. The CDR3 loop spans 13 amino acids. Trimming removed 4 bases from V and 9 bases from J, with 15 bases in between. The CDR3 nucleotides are TGTGCCAGCAGCTCGGAGCCAGTTTCGGCCCAGTACTTC. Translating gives CASSSEPVSAQYF.

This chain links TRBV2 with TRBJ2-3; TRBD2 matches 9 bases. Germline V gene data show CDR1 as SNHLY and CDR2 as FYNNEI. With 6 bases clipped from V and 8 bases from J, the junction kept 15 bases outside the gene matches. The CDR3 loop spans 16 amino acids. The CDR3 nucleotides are TGTGCCAGCAGGGCTCGGACTAGCGATTCCCTGCGTACGCAGTATTTT. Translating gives CASRARTSDSLRTQYF.

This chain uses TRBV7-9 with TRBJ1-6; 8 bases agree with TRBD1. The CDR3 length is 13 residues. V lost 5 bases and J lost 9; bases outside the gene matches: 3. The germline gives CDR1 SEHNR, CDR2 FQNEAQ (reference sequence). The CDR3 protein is CASSDTGGSPLHF. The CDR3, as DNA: TGTGCCAGCAGCGATACAGGGGGTTCACCCCTCCACTTT.

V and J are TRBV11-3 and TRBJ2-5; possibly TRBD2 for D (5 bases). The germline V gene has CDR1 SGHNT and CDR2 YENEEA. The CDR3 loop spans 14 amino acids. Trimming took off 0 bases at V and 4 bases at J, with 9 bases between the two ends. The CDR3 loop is CASSLDGGSETQYF. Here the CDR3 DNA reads TGTGCCAGCAGCTTAGACGGAGGTTCAGAGACCCAGTACTTC.

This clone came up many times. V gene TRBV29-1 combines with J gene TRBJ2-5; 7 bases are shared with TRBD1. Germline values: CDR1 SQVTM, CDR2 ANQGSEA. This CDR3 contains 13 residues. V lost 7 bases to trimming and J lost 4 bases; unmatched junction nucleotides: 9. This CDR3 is CSALRAGGETQYF. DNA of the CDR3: TGCAGCGCCCTGCGGGCAGGGGGAGAGACCCAGTACTTC.

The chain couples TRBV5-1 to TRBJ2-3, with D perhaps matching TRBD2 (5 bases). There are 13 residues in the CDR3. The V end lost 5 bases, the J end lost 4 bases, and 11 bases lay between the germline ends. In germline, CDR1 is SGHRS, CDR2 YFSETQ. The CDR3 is CASRVEDPDTQYF. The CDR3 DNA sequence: TGCGCCAGCAGGGTGGAGGATCCAGATACGCAGTATTTT.

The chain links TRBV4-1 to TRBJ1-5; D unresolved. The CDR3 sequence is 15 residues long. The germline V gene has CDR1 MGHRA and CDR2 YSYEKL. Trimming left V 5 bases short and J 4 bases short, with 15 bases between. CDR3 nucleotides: TGCGCCAGCAGCGCGGTTGAATCTCGTAATCAGCCCCAGCATTTT. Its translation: CASSAVESRNQPQHF.

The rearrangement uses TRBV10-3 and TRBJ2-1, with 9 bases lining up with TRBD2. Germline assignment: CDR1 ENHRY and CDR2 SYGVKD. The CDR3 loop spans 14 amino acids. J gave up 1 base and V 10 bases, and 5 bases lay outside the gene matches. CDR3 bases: TGTGCCACCTATAGCGGGAGATCCTACAATGAGCAGTTCTTC. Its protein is CATYSGRSYNEQFF.

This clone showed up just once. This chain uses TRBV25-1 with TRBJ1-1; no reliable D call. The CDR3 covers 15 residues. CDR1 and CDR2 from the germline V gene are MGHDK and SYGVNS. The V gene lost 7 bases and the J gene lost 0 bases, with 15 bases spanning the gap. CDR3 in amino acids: CASTSLDTLNTEAFF. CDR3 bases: TGTGCCAGCACCTCCCTTGACACTCTGAACACTGAAGCTTTCTTT.

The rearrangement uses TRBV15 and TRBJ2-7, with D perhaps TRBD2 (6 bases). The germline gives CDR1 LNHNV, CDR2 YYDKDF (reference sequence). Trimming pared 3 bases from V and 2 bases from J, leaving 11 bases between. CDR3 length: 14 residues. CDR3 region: CATSRASGPYEQYF. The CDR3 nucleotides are TGTGCCACCAGCAGGGCCAGCGGGCCCTACGAGCAGTACTTC.

Written as DNA, the CDR3 is TGTGCCAGCAGCTGGAGGGCCGGGGGACTAGCTTACAATGAGCAGTTCTTC. It yields the protein CASSWRAGGLAYNEQFF. The chain combines TRBV5-4 with TRBJ2-1; the match to TRBD2 covers 9 bases. Germline V gives CDR1 SGHNT, CDR2 YYREEE (reference sequence). V shed 3 bases and J 4 bases; nucleotides not matched to a gene: 11. CDR3 length: 17 residues. The whole variable domain, filled in from reference TRBV5-4 and TRBJ2-1, reads ETGVTQSPTHLIKTRGQQVTLRCSSQSGHNTVSWYQQALGQGPQFIFQYYREEENGRGNFPPRFSGLQFPNYSSELNVNALELDDSALYLCASSWRAGGLAYNEQFFGPGTRLTVL.

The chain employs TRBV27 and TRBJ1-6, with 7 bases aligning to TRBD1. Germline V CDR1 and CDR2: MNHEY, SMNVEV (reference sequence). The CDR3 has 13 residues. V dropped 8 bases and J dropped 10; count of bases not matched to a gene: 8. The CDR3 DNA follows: TGTGCCAGCGCCGACAGGGTTACCTCACCCCTCCACTTT. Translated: CASADRVTSPLHF.

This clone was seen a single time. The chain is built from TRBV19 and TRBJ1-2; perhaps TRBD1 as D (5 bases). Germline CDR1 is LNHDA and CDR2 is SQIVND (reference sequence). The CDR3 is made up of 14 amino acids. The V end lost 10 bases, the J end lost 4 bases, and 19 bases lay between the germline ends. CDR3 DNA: TGTGCCACCCTTTCCCCAGGGATGAGCTATGGCTACACCTTC. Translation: CATLSPGMSYGYTF.

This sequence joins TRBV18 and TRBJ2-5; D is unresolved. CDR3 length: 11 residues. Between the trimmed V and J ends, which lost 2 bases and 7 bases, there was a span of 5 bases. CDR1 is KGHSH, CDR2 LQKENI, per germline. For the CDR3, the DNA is TGTGCCAGCTCACCAGGCGGGACCCAGTACTTC. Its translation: CASSPGGTQYF.

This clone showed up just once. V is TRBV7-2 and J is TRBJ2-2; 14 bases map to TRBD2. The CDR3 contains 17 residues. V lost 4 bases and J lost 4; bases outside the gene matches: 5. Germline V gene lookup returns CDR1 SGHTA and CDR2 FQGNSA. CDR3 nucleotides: TGTGCCAGCAGCTCGGGACTAGCGGGAGTGTTCACCGGGGAGCTGTTTTTT. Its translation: CASSSGLAGVFTGELFF.